This T cell receptor (beta chain) was recovered during a study of blood T cell repertoires in COVID-19 (TCRdb year 2020). For context, the study as a whole: Samples from collaborators originated in the United States, Italy and Spain and spanned both the acute and convalescent phases of COVID-19. A de-identified subject ID, COVID-19 status, age in years and sex were almost always included in the sample metadata. Where available, HLA class I and class II types were taken from metadata supplied by the sample provider and were not determined by assay-based typing. The material from the prospective study consisted of cDNA or gDNA derived from T cells, B-cell-depleted T cells, or PBMCs. The repertoires were released in a freely available public database meant as a resource for research on the immune response to SARS-CoV-2. Samples came from the ongoing ImmuneRACE study (first 160 participants) plus 1,254 subjects from 6 global collaborators. Deeply sampled blood TCRbeta repertoires from subjects exposed to, actively infected with, or recovered from COVID-19 were included in the dataset. Study-level results and caveats: The quantity of clinical and demographic metadata differed by source and by participant and was supplied without curation.

In the prospective study, participants were roughly 18 to 100 years old, resided in about two dozen geographic areas of the United States, and were enrolled through a virtual design. Cohort assignment in the prospective study relied on participant-reported clinical history from a screening survey and a study questionnaire. Recovered participants in ImmuneRACE Cohort 3 were defined by two consecutive negative NP/OP PCR tests, clearance by a healthcare professional, or resolution of symptoms. In the prospective study, whole blood, serum and a nasopharyngeal or oropharyngeal swab were collected from each participant by mobile phlebotomists. Prospective study participants could optionally give additional blood draws and questionnaires over an approximately two-month period. Prospective study blood samples were shipped either frozen or at room temperature before DNA extraction. About this clone itself: The antigen it recognizes is unknown. Base quality data are lacking; no much larger clone is found one base away.

The immunoSEQ Assay, a bias-controlled multiplex PCR, was used to amplify TCRbeta CDR3 regions from genomic DNA. For the original study's pipeline: The number of nucleated cells in each sample was estimated from the amplification of reference gene primers within the assay. To quantify the absolute abundance of each unique TCRbeta CDR3 rearrangement, sequence reads were collapsed and filtered. For each sample, productive Simpson clonality was calculated as the square root of Simpson's diversity index across productive rearrangements. TCRdb limited this immuneACCESS table to in-frame rearrangements with V and J called. A share of clones is missing; checked studies link under half to unresolved V genes, and the rest is unexplained. V and J calls and clone size are as listed in that table; D and trimming were resolved from the DNA. The sample records around 330,000 clones, 75% to 90% of which are singletons. The ten top clones hold about 5.2% of the sample.

V was cut back by 2 bases and J by 4 bases, leaving a gap of 10 bases between them. CDR1 SGHTA and CDR2 FQGTGA are derived from the germline V gene. From cysteine to phenylalanine, the CDR3 is 14 amino acids long. Only the CDR3 region is kept as DNA, spanning 42 bases read in frame from base 1. The sequence was collected from a man between 60 and 75 years old who had recovered from COVID-19. Sample: PBMCs or T cells enriched from blood (not recorded which). The chain links TRBV7-3 with TRBJ2-3, and TRBD1 may be the D gene, going by 6 matching bases. Read as DNA, the sequence is TGTGCCAGCAGCTTAGACTACAGGGCAGATACGCAGTATTTT. Translated, it reads CASSLDYRADTQYF.